One T cell receptor beta chain is described in this entry. Ten or more counts support this clone. The antigen this receptor binds is unknown. No per-base quality is available; no much larger clone lies one base away. The donors were healthy, HIV-negative adults with no recently reported acute infections or vaccinations. All donors were Caucasian adults living in Nashville, Tennessee, USA. CD8 memory samples consisted of magnetically selected CD45RO+ cells combined with CCR7-negative CD45RA+ effector memory (TemRA) cells. Blood was obtained by leukapheresis, after which PBMCs were separated by Ficoll-Histopaque density gradient centrifugation and cryopreserved in liquid nitrogen vapor phase. Purity and quantity of every magnetically sorted T cell population were checked by analytical flow cytometry. Genomic DNA was isolated from each sorted fraction and quantified by UV absorbance on a Nanodrop 2000c.

This specimen belongs to a study of shared clonotypes between healthy human individuals (dated by TCRdb to the early 2020s). For context, the study as a whole: The cohort comprised a couple of women and a few men aged 18 to 49 years. For each donor, CD4 naive and CD4 memory were each given three plates, CD8 naive was given two plates, and CD8 memory was given one plate. To estimate repertoire size and how much clonotypes are shared between individuals, the study performed deep sequencing of blood TCR repertoires from roughly five healthy adults. To increase sequencing depth and limit assay-specific biases, TCR repertoire library preparation and sequencing were carried out by different laboratories using diverse techniques. Leukapheresis yielded between about 0.94 and 8.9 billion PBMCs per donor.

Measured from the cysteine to the phenylalanine, the CDR3 is 16 residues long. The only DNA kept is the CDR3, 48 bases in frame from the first base. According to the germline V gene, CDR1 reads LGHNA and CDR2 reads YSLEER. V and J lose 1 base and 4 bases, and a span of 17 bases separates them. TCR CDR3 regions were amplified from genomic DNA by multiplex PCR using the deep immunoSEQ assay. Genomic DNA extracted from each cell subset was distributed evenly over all wells of several immunoSEQ 96-well plates, and each plate served as one replicate. For sorted subsets, 200 to 250 ng of genomic DNA, equivalent to about 30,000 T cell genomes, went into each replicate PCR. Purified libraries were measured with a Qubit 3.0 fluorometer, size-checked on a Bioanalyzer 2100, and measured again with the KAPA Library Quantification kit. Every immunoSEQ 96-well plate was sequenced on a dedicated single-read 150-cycle Illumina NextSeq 550 flow cell. The published analysis was carried out like this. Because the immunoSEQ output held only junctional sequences and lacked quality scores, the filtering could not match the filtering applied to full-length reads. Sequences were annotated with PyIR, a Python wrapper for IgBLAST v1.9, using IMGT germline references to assign V/J genes and CDR3. Reads with weak V/J assignments (E-value above 1e-6), missing CDR3, stop codons, out-of-frame junctions, or ambiguous translated residues were removed. V3J clonotypes were defined as sequences sharing the same inferred V gene, J gene, and CDR3 amino acid sequence. Percentage overlap between repertoires was computed as shared unique clonotypes divided by the size of the smaller repertoire. Repertoire richness was assessed with RTK rarefaction, the Chao1 estimator, and Recon v2.1 estimates of unobserved clonotypes. Generation probabilities for all TCRbeta clonotypes obtained by the gDNA method from a few donors were computed using OLGA. In TCRdb, the immuneACCESS table is reduced to in-frame sequences with V and J assigned. These tables do not hold every clone; where another copy was compared, an unresolved V gene accounts for under half, and the others remain unexplained. D and trimming were read from the DNA, whereas the V and J calls and clone size are those reported in that table. For this sample the table gives more than 80,000 clones, of which under 80% were detected only once. The top ten clonotypes cover more than 40% of the sample.

Overall study outcomes, separate from this receptor: Pairwise subsampling indicated that sequencing depth was expected to affect the degree of clonotype sharing among donors. Sampling was restricted to blood, and TCR repertoires in tissue are likely to differ from TCR repertoires in blood. Even with the large sequencing depth, rarefaction of the sorted-subset datasets indicated that sequencing was incomplete. Compared with non-shared clonotypes, clonotypes shared by all four sorted-subset donors had higher generation probabilities. When several donors were compared, the shared fraction of clonotypes was around 5% for naive CD4, less than 4% for naive CD8, roughly 2.3% for memory CD4, and 0.4% for memory CD8. Estimated clonotype richness was generally larger for naive than for memory subsets. Because the study included a small number of donors, the genetic and exposure-history diversity represented was limited.

The source of this sequence is a man aged 25 to 40 in good health. The sequenced material came from memory CD8+ T cells sorted from blood. Sample cell subset or site, as interpreted from the label and publication: CD45RO+ cells pooled with CCR7-negative TemRA cells. The rearrangement combines TRBV4-3 with TRBJ2-7, and possibly TRBD1, on 5 matching bases. The CDR3 is CASSQAVGLGSYEQYF. The bases read TGCGCCAGCAGCCAAGCCGTGGGGCTGGGGTCATACGAGCAGTACTTC.